This T cell receptor beta chain derives from a study of cytomegalovirus exposure and HLA in healthy donors. Study summary: Unique TCRs from HLA-typed donors, 75 million to 100 million of them, were held in an early data release. Genetic ancestry analysis placed around four fifths of the 398 donors that were genotyped in the Caucasian-associated cluster. Study conclusions and caveats: Cytomegalovirus-associated status was assigned to around 160 TCR beta chains.

Use of 60 Vbeta and 13 Jbeta primers characterized the PCR. Original methodology: Later work found approximately 87 million unique TCR beta chains, with some 11 million shared. The repertoire was sequenced with immunoSEQ multiplex PCR; TCRdb's copy has only in-frame clones and lacks some. V and J calls and clone size are those listed in that table; D and trimming were worked out from the DNA. Among around 130,000 clones listed, about 8.5% were seen once. About this clone: Its antigen is not identified.

The CDR3 runs to 12 residues. CDR1 and CDR2 from the germline V gene are MDHEN and SYDVKM. The germline V and J ends were trimmed by 1 base and 5 bases, with 6 bases remaining between them. The chain is built from TRBV28 and TRBJ2-7, with D possibly TRBD1 on 6 matching bases. The sequencing input was PBMCs. The sequence was obtained from a man aged 40-49 years in good health and CMV-seronegative. The DNA of the CDR3 is TGTGCCAGCAGTTTATACAGGGACGAGCAGTACTTC. Translated: CASSLYRDEQYF.